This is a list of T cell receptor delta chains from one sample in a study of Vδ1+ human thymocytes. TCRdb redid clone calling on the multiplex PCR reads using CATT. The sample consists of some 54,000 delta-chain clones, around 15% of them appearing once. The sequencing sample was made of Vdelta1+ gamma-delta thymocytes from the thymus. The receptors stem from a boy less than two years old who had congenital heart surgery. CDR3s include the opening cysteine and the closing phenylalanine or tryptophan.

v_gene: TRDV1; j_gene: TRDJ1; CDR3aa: CALGELVPTNTGVNGLIF
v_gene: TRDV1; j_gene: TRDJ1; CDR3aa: CALGDSSGYWGIPSTDKLIF
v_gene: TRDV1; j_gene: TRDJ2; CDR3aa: CALGDHPTGAAQLFF
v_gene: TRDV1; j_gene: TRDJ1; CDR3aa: CALGDPMGAHTDKLIF
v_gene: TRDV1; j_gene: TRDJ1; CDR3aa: CALRVLGDQTDKLIF
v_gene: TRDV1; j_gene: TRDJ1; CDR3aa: CALGAAFLPVETTDKLIF
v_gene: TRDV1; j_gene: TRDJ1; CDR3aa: CALGERIHLLGDTIPDKLIF
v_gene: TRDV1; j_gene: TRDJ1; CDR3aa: CALGELGVRRIRGGYPPGTDKLIF
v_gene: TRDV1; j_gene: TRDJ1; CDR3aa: CALGAHCDTGSDKLIF
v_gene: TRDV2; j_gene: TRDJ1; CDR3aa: CACDTIYLLGDTWPTDKLIF
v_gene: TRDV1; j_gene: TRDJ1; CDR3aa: CALGEISDTGGYAYTDKLIF
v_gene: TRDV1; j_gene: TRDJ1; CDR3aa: CALGETSLLGIPDKLIF
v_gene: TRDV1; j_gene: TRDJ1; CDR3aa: CALGGHGLPADTGGYCTDKLIF
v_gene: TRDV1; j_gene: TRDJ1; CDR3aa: CALGDPAFSTNLGIPRGELIF
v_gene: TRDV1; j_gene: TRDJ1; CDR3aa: CALGVPEKQSSKLIF
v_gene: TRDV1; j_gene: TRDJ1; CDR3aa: CALGGPHFGLGDRGPDKLIF
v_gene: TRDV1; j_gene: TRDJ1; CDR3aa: CALGELPSLTSNTDKLIF
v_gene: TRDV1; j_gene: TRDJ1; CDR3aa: CALGDGTWTDKLIF
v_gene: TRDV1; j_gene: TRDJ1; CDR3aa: CALGETTAYWGIATYTDKLIF
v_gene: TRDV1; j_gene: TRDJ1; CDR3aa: CALGELSVPTRWGYPHTDKLIF
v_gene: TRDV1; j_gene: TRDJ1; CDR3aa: CALGELRPTSYWGIRDTDKLIF
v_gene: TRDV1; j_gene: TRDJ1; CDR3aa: CALGEPPLDLSEGYPLIYTDKLIF
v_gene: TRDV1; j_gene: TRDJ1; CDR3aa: CALGEPVPTYSGGYRADKLIF
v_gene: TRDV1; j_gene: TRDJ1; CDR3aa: CALGKYGLFFGGSLYTDKLIF
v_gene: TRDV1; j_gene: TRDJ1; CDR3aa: CALGGPERVPSGDTDKLIF
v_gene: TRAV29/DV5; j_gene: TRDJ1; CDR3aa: CSVLLCFYWGILPDKLIF
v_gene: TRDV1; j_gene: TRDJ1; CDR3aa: CALGARRGKLIF
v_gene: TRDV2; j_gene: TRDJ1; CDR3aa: CACGPGPVVTGGYTDKLIF
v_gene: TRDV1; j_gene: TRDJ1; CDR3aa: CALGDYFLRGTYWGITLTDKLIF
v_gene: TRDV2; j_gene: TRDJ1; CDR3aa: CACGAARLLGDGNKLIF
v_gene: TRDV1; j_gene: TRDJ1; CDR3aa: CALGELPQFLSTGGYDTDKLIF
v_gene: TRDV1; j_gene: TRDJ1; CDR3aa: CALGDASVGDTCLLYTDKLIF
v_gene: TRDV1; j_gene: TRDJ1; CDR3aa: CALGERAPNWGIADKLIF
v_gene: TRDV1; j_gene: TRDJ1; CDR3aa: CALGEGSSSLTGGYVKLIF
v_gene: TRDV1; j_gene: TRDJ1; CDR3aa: CALGEPNGGLYTDKLIF
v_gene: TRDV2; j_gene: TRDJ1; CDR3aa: CACGMNRGYPYTDKLIF
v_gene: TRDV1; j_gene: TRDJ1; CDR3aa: CALGVTSYRDTGTDKLIF
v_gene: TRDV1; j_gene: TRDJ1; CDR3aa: CALGERSFFPPWGTDKLIF